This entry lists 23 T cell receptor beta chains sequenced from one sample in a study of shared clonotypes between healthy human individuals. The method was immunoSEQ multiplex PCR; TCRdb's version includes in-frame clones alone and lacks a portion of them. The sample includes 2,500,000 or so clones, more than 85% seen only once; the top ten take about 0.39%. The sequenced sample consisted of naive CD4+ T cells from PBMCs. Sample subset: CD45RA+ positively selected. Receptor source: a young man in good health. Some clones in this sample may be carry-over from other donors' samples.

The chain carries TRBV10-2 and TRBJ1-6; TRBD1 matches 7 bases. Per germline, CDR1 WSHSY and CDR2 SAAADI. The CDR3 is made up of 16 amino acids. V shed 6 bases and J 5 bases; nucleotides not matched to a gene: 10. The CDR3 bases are TGCGCCAGCAGAGGCCGGAGACAGGGAGATAATTCACCCCTCCACTTT. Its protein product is CASRGRRQGDNSPLHF.

CDR3 bases: TGTGCCAGCAGCTTGGAAGTGAACACTGAAGCTTTCTTT. Its protein product is CASSLEVNTEAFF. The rearrangement uses TRBV11-1 and TRBJ1-1; D is unresolved. Germline V gene data show CDR1 as SGHAT and CDR2 as FQDESV (reference sequence). The V gene lost 3 bases and the J gene lost 0 bases, with 5 bases spanning the gap. The CDR3 is 13 amino acids.

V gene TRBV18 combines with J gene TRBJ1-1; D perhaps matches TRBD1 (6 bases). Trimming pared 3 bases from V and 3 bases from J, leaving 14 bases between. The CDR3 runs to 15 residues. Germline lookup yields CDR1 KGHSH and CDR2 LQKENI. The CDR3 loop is CASSPLGTTDTEAFF. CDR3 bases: TGTGCCAGCTCACCCCTAGGGACAACGGACACTGAAGCTTTCTTT.

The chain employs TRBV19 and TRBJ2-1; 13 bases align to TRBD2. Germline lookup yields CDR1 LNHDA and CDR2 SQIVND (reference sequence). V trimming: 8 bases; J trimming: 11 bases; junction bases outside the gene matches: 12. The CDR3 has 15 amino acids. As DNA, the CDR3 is TGTGCCAGTGGACTTAGGACTAGCGGGAGTTCCCAGCAGTTCTTC. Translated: CASGLRTSGSSQQFF.

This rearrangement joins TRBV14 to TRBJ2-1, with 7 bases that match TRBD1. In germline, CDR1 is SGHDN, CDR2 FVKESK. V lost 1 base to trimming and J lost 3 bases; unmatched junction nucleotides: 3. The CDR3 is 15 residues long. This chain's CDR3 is CASSQGGQLYNEQFF. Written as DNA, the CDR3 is TGTGCCAGCAGCCAAGGGGGACAGCTCTACAATGAGCAGTTCTTC.

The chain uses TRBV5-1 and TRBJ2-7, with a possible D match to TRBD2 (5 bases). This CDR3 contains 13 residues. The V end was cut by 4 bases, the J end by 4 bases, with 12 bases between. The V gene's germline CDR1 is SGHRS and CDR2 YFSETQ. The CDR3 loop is CASSAGYRYEQYF. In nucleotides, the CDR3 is TGCGCCAGCAGCGCGGGTTATCGGTACGAGCAGTACTTC.

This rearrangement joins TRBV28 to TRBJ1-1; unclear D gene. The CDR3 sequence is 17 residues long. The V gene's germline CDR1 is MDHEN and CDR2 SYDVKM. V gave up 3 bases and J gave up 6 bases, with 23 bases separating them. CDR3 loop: CASSLASQSFTRPEAFF. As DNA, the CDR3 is TGTGCCAGCAGTTTGGCCAGTCAATCATTTACGAGGCCTGAAGCTTTCTTT. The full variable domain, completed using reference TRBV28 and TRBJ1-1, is DVKVTQSSRYLVKRTGEKVFLECVQDMDHENMFWYRQDPGLGLRLIYFSYDVKMKEKGDIPEGYSVSREKKERFSLILESASTNQTSMYLCASSLASQSFTRPEAFFGQGTRLTVV.

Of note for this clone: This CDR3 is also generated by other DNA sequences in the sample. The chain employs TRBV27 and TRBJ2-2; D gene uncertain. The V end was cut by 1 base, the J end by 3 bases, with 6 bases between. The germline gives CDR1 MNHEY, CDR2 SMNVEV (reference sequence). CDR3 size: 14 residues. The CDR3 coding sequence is TGTGCCAGCAGTTTATACCGGGACACCGGGGAGCTGTTTTTT. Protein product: CASSLYRDTGELFF.

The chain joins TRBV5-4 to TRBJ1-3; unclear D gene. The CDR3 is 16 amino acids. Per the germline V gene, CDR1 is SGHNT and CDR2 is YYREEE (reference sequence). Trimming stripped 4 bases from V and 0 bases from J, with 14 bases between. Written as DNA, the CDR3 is TGTGCCAGCAGCGTGGCCAGTGGGCTCTCTGGAAACACCATATATTTT. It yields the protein CASSVASGLSGNTIYF.

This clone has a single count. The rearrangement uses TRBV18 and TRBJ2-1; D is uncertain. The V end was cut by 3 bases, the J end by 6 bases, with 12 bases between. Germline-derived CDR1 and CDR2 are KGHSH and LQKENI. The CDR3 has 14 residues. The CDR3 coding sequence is TGTGCCAGCTCACCGAGCCGATACTTCAATGAGCAGTTCTTC. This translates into CASSPSRYFNEQFF.

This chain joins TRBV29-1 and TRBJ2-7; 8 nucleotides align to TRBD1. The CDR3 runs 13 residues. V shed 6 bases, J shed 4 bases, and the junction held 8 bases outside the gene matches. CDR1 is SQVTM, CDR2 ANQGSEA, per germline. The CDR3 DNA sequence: TGCAGCGTGGTCCCGACAGGGGCTTACGAGCAGTACTTC. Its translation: CSVVPTGAYEQYF.

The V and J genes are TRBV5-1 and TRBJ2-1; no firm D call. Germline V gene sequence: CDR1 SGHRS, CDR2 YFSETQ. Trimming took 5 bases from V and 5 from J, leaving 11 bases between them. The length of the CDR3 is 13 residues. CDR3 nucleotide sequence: TGCGCCAGCAGGCTATATGCCCACAATGAGCAGTTCTTC. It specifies CASRLYAHNEQFF.

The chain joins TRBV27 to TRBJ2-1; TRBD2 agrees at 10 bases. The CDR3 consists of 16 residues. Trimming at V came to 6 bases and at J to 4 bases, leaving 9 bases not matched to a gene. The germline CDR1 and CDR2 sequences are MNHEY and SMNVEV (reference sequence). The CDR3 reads CASRSPAGGWYNEQFF. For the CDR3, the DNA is TGTGCCAGCAGGAGCCCAGCGGGAGGGTGGTACAATGAGCAGTTCTTC.

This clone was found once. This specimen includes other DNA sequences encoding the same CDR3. CDR3: CASSYSGRGPYEQYF. The CDR3 DNA sequence: TGTGCCAGCAGTTACTCGGGCAGGGGGCCTTACGAGCAGTACTTC. This chain uses TRBV6-5 with TRBJ2-7; TRBD1 matches at 8 bases. V shed 0 bases, J shed 4 bases, and the junction held 5 bases outside the gene matches. This CDR3 contains 15 residues. Germline CDR1 and CDR2: MNHEY and SVGAGI.

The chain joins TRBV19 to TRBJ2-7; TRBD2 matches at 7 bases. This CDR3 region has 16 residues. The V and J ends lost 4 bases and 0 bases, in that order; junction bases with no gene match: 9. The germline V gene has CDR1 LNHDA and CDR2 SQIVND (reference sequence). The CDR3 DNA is TGTGCCAGTAGTAGGGGCGGGAGCCTAAGCTCCTACGAGCAGTACTTC. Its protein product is CASSRGGSLSSYEQYF.

The CDR3 here is CASSQGRTGNPYEQYF. The CDR3 bases are TGTGCCAGCAGCCAAGGTCGGACAGGTAACCCCTACGAGCAGTACTTC. The rearrangement links TRBV4-2 to TRBJ2-7; TRBD1 matches at 7 bases. V gave up 1 base and J gave up 2 bases; unmatched junction bases: 8. CDR3 size: 16 residues. Germline V CDR1 and CDR2: LGHNA, YNFKEQ.

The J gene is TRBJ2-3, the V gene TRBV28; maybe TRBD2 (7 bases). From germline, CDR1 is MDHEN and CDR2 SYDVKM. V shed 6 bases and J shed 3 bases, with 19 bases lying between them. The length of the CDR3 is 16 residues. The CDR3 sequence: CASREWEGVVTDTQYF. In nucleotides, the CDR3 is TGTGCCAGCAGGGAGTGGGAGGGGGTTGTTACAGATACGCAGTATTTT.

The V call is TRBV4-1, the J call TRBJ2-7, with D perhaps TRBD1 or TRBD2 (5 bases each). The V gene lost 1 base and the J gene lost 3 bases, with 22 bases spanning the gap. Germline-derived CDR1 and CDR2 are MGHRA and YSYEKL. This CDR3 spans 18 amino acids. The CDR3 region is CASSQVAPTGTLNYEQYF. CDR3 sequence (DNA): TGCGCCAGCAGCCAAGTCGCCCCAACCGGGACCCTAAACTACGAGCAGTACTTC.

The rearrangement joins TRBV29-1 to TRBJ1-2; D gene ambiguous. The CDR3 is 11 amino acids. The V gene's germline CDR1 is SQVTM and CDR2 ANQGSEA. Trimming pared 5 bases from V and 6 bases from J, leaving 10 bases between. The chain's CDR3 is CSVQGFHGYTF. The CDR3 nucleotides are TGCAGCGTTCAAGGTTTTCATGGCTACACCTTC.

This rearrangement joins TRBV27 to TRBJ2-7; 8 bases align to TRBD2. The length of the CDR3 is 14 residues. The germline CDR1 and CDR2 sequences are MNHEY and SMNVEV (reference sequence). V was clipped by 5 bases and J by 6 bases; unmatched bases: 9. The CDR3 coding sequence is TGTGCCAGCAGTAAGAAGCGGGAGTTTAGCGAGCAGTACTTC. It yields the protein CASSKKREFSEQYF.

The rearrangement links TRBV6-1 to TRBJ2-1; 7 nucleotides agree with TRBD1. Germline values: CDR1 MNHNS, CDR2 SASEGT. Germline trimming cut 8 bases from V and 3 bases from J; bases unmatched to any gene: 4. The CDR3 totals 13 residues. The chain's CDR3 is CASRQGNYNEQFF. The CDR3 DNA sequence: TGTGCCAGCCGACAGGGCAACTACAATGAGCAGTTCTTC.

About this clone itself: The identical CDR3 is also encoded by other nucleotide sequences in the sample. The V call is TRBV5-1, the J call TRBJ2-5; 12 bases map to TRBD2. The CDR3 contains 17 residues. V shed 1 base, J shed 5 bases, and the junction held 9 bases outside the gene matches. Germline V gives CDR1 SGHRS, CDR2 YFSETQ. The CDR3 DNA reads TGCGCCAGCAGCTTGTCCCTAGCGGGAGGGCCCGGGGAGACCCAGTACTTC. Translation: CASSLSLAGGPGETQYF.

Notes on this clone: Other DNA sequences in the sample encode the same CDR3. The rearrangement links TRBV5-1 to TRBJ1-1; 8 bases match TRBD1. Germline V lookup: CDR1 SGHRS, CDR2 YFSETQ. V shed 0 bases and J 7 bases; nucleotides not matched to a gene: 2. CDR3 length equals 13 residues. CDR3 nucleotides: TGCGCCAGCAGCTTGGTAGGACAGGGTGAAGCTTTCTTT. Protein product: CASSLVGQGEAFF.